These T cell receptor beta chains were read from a single sample in a study of shared clonotypes between healthy human individuals. Produced via immunoSEQ multiplex PCR; TCRdb's table is partial and in-frame only. The table lists about 870,000 clones, 80% to 95% of them singletons. The sequenced material came from naive CD8+ T cells sorted from blood. The receptors stem from a man aged 30-40 years in good health. Each CDR3 is given with its conserved first and last residue.

V gene: TRBV29-1; CDR3 protein: CSVEDRESYEQYF
V gene: TRBV9; CDR3 protein: CASSVTSGMINEQFF
V gene: TRBV9; CDR3 protein: CASSAIPGQGFRDTQYF
V gene: TRBV27; CDR3 protein: CASSLSFAGSSYNEQFF
V gene: TRBV2; CDR3 protein: CASRGTGELAKNIQYF
V gene: TRBV7-9; CDR3 protein: CASSLDTEAFF
V gene: TRBV15; CDR3 protein: CATSSQGADKVDEKLFF
V gene: TRBV14; CDR3 protein: CASSQGTSPYEQYF
V gene: TRBV4-1; CDR3 protein: CASSQVEGTYEQYF
V gene: TRBV18; CDR3 protein: CASSLQGRRTEAFF
V gene: TRBV2; CDR3 protein: CATNWGAYNEQFF
V gene: TRBV7-9; CDR3 protein: CASSFGSMYEQYF
V gene: TRBV29-1; CDR3 protein: CSVEGGLGTYEQYF
V gene: TRBV15; CDR3 protein: CATSSLGRIQYF
V gene: TRBV4-3; CDR3 protein: CASSRNPETGWNTEAFF
V gene: TRBV29-1; CDR3 protein: CSVEDPGLANNEQFF
V gene: TRBV21-1; CDR3 protein: CASSKGGWTGWENTEAFF
V gene: TRBV19; CDR3 protein: CASKPTGGSPREQYF
V gene: TRBV28; CDR3 protein: CASSLPLQHPSTDTQYF
V gene: TRBV28; CDR3 protein: CASSHGRANQPQHF
V gene: TRBV6-1; CDR3 protein: CASSELGDSSTGELFF
V gene: TRBV27; CDR3 protein: CASSSLTSGVAYEQYF
V gene: TRBV6-5; CDR3 protein: CASSLRQFYEQYF
V gene: TRBV27; CDR3 protein: CASSSSSGMVF
V gene: TRBV5-1; CDR3 protein: CASSGRGPGDEQYF
V gene: TRBV4-1; CDR3 protein: CASSHLQKQGLAGPTDTQYF
V gene: TRBV6-5; CDR3 protein: CASSSTGTSYGYTF
V gene: TRBV27; CDR3 protein: CASSLSVSGPGIEFNEQFF
V gene: TRBV18; CDR3 protein: CASSPPAGADQETQYF
V gene: TRBV27; CDR3 protein: CASSFAQGAYEQYF
V gene: TRBV14; CDR3 protein: CASSQTGSSYNEQFF
V gene: TRBV2; CDR3 protein: CASSDGLEQFF
V gene: TRBV7-9; CDR3 protein: CASSRPGSTNEKLFF
V gene: TRBV4-3; CDR3 protein: CASSQDRVAGNTIYF
V gene: TRBV6-5; CDR3 protein: CASSLGQGSQPQHF
V gene: TRBV7-7; CDR3 protein: CASSPNWGHNEQFF
V gene: TRBV29-1; CDR3 protein: CSVPLGQGVGYGYTF
V gene: TRBV7-6; CDR3 protein: CASSLGQGSSPQHF
V gene: TRBV27; CDR3 protein: CASSLRVATGLETQYF
V gene: TRBV27; CDR3 protein: CASSLARSYEQYF
V gene: TRBV6-1; CDR3 protein: CASSDLGQLRVQFF
V gene: TRBV28; CDR3 protein: CASSIFSGGLTYEQYF
V gene: TRBV19; CDR3 protein: CASSPSAREQFF
V gene: TRBV7-9; CDR3 protein: CASSLLDQGFGYEKLFF
V gene: TRBV19; CDR3 protein: CASSIGQSYEQYF
V gene: TRBV29-1; CDR3 protein: CSVEWDRGPSYEQYF
V gene: TRBV6-5; CDR3 protein: CASSYSQGPDTQYF
V gene: TRBV4-1; CDR3 protein: CASSQAISYEQYF
V gene: TRBV27; CDR3 protein: CASSFSQQGATEAFF
V gene: TRBV27; CDR3 protein: CASSLDRGRHEQYF
V gene: TRBV27; CDR3 protein: CASSNSGLANYNEQFF
V gene: TRBV9; CDR3 protein: CASEGANTGELFF
V gene: TRBV25-1; CDR3 protein: CASSAEDRLEQYF
V gene: TRBV4-3; CDR3 protein: CASSQDRDRVTDTQYF
V gene: TRBV29-1; CDR3 protein: CSFAGTGTPDTQYF
V gene: TRBV7-8; CDR3 protein: CASSPRTYYGQYF
V gene: TRBV29-1; CDR3 protein: CSVHEERGRAYNEQFF
V gene: TRBV27; CDR3 protein: CASSLSATNEQYF
V gene: TRBV13; CDR3 protein: CASSLEASGDISGNEQFF
V gene: TRBV29-1; CDR3 protein: CSAASGTYNEQFF